This T cell receptor (beta chain) was sequenced during a study of T cells in Graves' hyperthyroidism and ophthalmopathy. Ophthalmopathy patients showed a Clinical Activity Score of at least 3, NOSPECS grade of at least 4 and duration under 3 months. Patients having uncontrolled infection, another autoimmune disease, pregnancy or lactation were not included. Cells are PBMCs isolated from more than 8.5 ml of fresh blood. V gave up 8 bases and J gave up 8 bases, with 16 bases separating them. This CDR3 has 14 amino acids. Germline CDR1 and CDR2: SNHLY and FYNNEI. Amplification targeted TCR beta CDR3 regions from RNA transcripts. HTBI primers were the set used in a first-round RT-PCR of the TCR CDR3. TCRdb called the multiplex PCR reads again in MiXCR, with one record for every CDR3 protein. The sample lists around 600,000 distinct CDR3 sequences; about 14% were seen once.

The receptor was derived from a woman between 18 and 30 years old with Graves' ophthalmopathy. The sequenced material came from blood. The chain is built from TRBV2 and TRBJ2-6, with D tentatively TRBD1 (6 bases). CDR3 residues: CASDRKLSPNVLTF. The DNA of the CDR3 is TGTGCCAGCGACAGGAAACTTTCCCCCAACGTCCTGACTTTC.